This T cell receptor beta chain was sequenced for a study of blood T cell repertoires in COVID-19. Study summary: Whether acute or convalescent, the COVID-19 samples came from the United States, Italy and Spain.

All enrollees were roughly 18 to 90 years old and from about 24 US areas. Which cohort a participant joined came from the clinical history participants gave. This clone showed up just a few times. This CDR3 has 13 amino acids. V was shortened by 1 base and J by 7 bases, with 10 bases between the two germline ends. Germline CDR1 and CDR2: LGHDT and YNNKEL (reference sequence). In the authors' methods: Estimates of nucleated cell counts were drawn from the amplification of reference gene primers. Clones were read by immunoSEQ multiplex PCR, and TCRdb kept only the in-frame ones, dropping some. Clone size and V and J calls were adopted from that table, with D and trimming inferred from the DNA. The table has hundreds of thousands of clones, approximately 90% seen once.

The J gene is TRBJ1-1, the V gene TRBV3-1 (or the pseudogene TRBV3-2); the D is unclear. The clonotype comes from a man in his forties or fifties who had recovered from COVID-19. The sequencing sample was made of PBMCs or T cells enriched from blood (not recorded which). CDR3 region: CASSQGKLLEAFF. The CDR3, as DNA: TGTGCCAGCAGCCAAGGTAAGCTACTTGAAGCTTTCTTT.